The 13 T cell receptor beta chains below were found in one sample sequenced in a study of CD8 T cells in Susac syndrome. A quantity of about 0.45 to 1 ug RNA underwent reverse transcription using random hexamers. TCRdb reprocessed the immunoSEQ multiplex PCR reads via MiXCR and lists one record per CDR3 protein. The data contain about 300,000 distinct CDR3 sequences, 70% to 90% of them seen just once; the ten biggest clones take up approximately 0.2%. Source material: CD8+ T cells from PBMCs. The origin of the receptors is a human donor with multiple sclerosis.

This clonotype occurred once. The chain joins TRBV9 to TRBJ2-2; TRBD2 aligns across 10 bases. Per germline, CDR1 SGDLS and CDR2 YYNGEE. V shed 1 base, J shed 5 bases, and the junction held 5 bases outside the gene matches. This CDR3 is built from 16 residues. The CDR3, as DNA: TGTGCCAGCAGCGTACGGCTAGCGGGAGAAACCGGGGAGCTGTTTTTT. Encoded protein: CASSVRLAGETGELFF.

This clonotype was seen just once. The chain combines TRBV6-5 with TRBJ2-5, with 8 bases matching TRBD2. The junction had 5 bases not matched to a gene; V was cut back by 1 base and J by 1 base. The germline V gene encodes CDR1 MNHEY and CDR2 SVGAGI. This CDR3 has 16 residues. CDR3 in amino acids: CASSYWGGRPQETQYF. CDR3 sequence (DNA): TGTGCCAGCAGTTACTGGGGCGGGAGGCCCCAAGAGACCCAGTACTTC.

The chain is built from TRBV11-1 and TRBJ1-1, with TRBD1 as a possible D gene (6 bases). The CDR3 consists of 14 residues. V dropped 5 bases and J dropped 0 bases, with 10 bases sitting between them. Germline CDR1 is SGHAT and CDR2 is FQDESV (reference sequence). This chain's CDR3 is CASSADSMNTEAFF. The CDR3 nucleotides are TGTGCCAGCAGCGCGGACAGCATGAACACTGAAGCTTTCTTT.

The chain carries TRBV3-1 and TRBJ2-2, with no clear D. The CDR3 is made up of 15 amino acids. V lost 7 bases and J lost 3, with 15 bases in between. Germline V gives CDR1 LGHDT, CDR2 YNNKEL (reference sequence). CDR3 nucleotides: TGTGCCAGCAAGCCCAGCTTTACTTACACCGGGGAGCTGTTTTTT. Translating gives CASKPSFTYTGELFF. The entire variable domain, with the rest obtained from reference TRBV3-1 and TRBJ2-2, is as follows: DTAVSQTPKYLVTQMGNDKSIKCEQNLGHDTMYWYKQDSKKFLKIMFSYNNKELIINETVPNRFSPKSPDKAHLNLHINSLELGDSAVYFCASKPSFTYTGELFFGEGSRLTVL.

V usage is TRBV27 and J usage is TRBJ2-5; D is perhaps TRBD2 (5 bases). Germline CDR1 is MNHEY and CDR2 is SMNVEV (reference sequence). V was pared by 9 bases and J by 4 bases, with 15 bases between. There are 13 residues in the CDR3. CDR3: CASSLGGGETQYF. The CDR3 region has the DNA TGTGCCAGTAGTCTAGGAGGAGGAGAGACCCAGTACTTC.

V and J are TRBV19 and TRBJ1-5; D is possibly TRBD1 (6 bases). The length of the CDR3 is 16 residues. V was shortened by 3 bases and J by 0 bases, with 12 bases between the two germline ends. Germline-derived CDR1 and CDR2 are LNHDA and SQIVND (reference sequence). CDR3 protein: CASSIEDSNSNQPQHF. The CDR3 DNA reads as TGTGCCAGTAGTATTGAGGACAGCAATAGCAATCAGCCCCAGCATTTT.

V usage is TRBV28 and J usage is TRBJ1-1; D not certain. The V gene lost 2 bases and the J gene lost 8 bases, with 12 bases spanning the gap. CDR1 MDHEN and CDR2 SYDVKM come from the germline V gene. This CDR3 is 13 amino acids long. In DNA, the CDR3 is TGTGCCAGCAGTTTAAGTCCTACGAGCGAAGCTTTCTTT. Translated, it gives CASSLSPTSEAFF.

This rearrangement joins TRBV19 to TRBJ2-7, with D possibly called TRBD1 or TRBD2 (5 bases each). CDR3 length: 15 residues. Trimming removed 5 bases from V and 2 bases from J, with 16 bases in between. From germline, CDR1 is LNHDA and CDR2 SQIVND (reference sequence). The CDR3 loop is CASSPEPGTTYEQYF. As DNA, the CDR3 is TGTGCCAGTAGTCCGGAGCCCGGGACCACCTACGAGCAGTACTTC.

V and J are TRBV7-9 and TRBJ2-7, with D uncertain. The germline gives CDR1 SEHNR, CDR2 FQNEAQ (reference sequence). There are 15 residues in the CDR3. V lost 1 base and J 1 base, leaving 11 bases between the germline ends. CDR3 in DNA: TGTGCCAGCAGCTTAGGGCCAGCAATTTCCTACGAGCAGTACTTC. It is translated as CASSLGPAISYEQYF.

The chain joins TRBV4-3 to TRBJ2-7, with TRBD2 matching over 10 bases. Germline trimming cut 0 bases from V and 2 bases from J; bases unmatched to any gene: 7. Germline loops: CDR1 LGHNA, CDR2 YSLEER. This CDR3 comprises 17 residues. This CDR3 is CASSQDKAGGPPYEQYF. The DNA of the CDR3 is TGCGCCAGCAGCCAAGATAAAGCGGGAGGGCCCCCCTACGAGCAGTACTTC.

This chain links TRBV5-1 with TRBJ1-1; D remains unclear. Between the trimmed V and J ends, which lost 2 bases and 5 bases, there was a span of 10 bases. Germline V gene lookup returns CDR1 SGHRS and CDR2 YFSETQ. The CDR3 is 13 residues long. The CDR3: CASSFGEKTEAFF. In nucleotides, the CDR3 is TGCGCCAGCAGCTTTGGGGAAAAAACTGAAGCTTTCTTT. The whole variable domain, remainder taken from reference TRBV5-1 and TRBJ1-1, is KAGVTQTPRYLIKTRGQQVTLSCSPISGHRSVSWYQQTPGQGLQFLFEYFSETQRNKGNFPGRFSGRQFSNSRSEMNVSTLELGDSALYLCASSFGEKTEAFFGQGTRLTVV.

The chain links TRBV7-8 to TRBJ2-7, with D unresolved. The ends were cut back, 6 bases at V and 2 bases at J, with 5 bases in the middle. In germline, CDR1 is SGHVS, CDR2 FQNEAQ. This CDR3 comprises 11 residues. In DNA form, the CDR3 reads TGTGCCAGCAGGGACCCCTACGAGCAGTACTTC. Translated, it gives CASRDPYEQYF.

The rearrangement links TRBV27 to TRBJ2-3; 9 nucleotides align to TRBD2. This CDR3 is 15 amino acids long. In germline, CDR1 is MNHEY, CDR2 SMNVEV (reference sequence). Trimming took 6 bases from V and 6 from J; bases not matched to a gene: 10. DNA of the CDR3: TGTGCCAGCAGCCCTTTGGGACTAGCTGCCGATACGCAGTATTTT. This sequence encodes CASSPLGLAADTQYF.